This T cell receptor beta chain was captured in a study of shared clonotypes between healthy human individuals. Positive CCR7 selection of CD45RO-negative cells yielded the naive CD8 cells, and terminally differentiated effector memory CD45RA+ cells were excluded. This clone was recorded once. Some clones are missing from TCRdb's copy, which holds only in-frame ones; the method was immunoSEQ multiplex PCR. Among fewer than 1 million clones listed, around 96% were seen once. Germline V gives CDR1 LNHDA, CDR2 SQIVND (reference sequence). The CDR3 contains 13 residues. The V gene lost 4 bases and the J gene lost 2 bases, with 9 bases spanning the gap.

The receptor was derived from a man aged 30-40 years in good health. The material sequenced was naive CD8+ T cells sorted from blood. This chain joins TRBV19 and TRBJ2-7; D remains unclear. The chain's CDR3 is CASSTGITYEQYF. CDR3 sequence (DNA): TGTGCCAGTAGTACCGGAATCACCTACGAGCAGTACTTC.